This is a list of T cell receptor beta chains from one sample in a study of shared clonotypes between healthy human individuals. The assay was immunoSEQ multiplex PCR, and TCRdb's table has in-frame clones only and misses some. The table has about 1,500,000 clones, around 95% seen once. Source material: naive CD4+ T cells sorted from blood. All receptors come from a man aged 25 to 40 in good health. Both conserved end residues are part of each CDR3. The D gene is left open where the match is weak. Some rows mark clone size as missing; the rest say once, few, many or name a class of expanded clone.

- | - | TRBJ2-3 | TRBV6-5 | TGTGCCAGCAGTATGGGACTTCTAAACACAGATACGCAGTATTTT | CASSMGLLNTDTQYF
- | TRBD1 | TRBJ2-7 | TRBV2 | TGTGCCAGCAGCACGGGACGATTCCGCCGGACAGGAGACTCCTACGAGCAGTACTTC | CASSTGRFRRTGDSYEQYF
- | - | TRBJ2-5 | TRBV5-1 | TGCGCCAGCAGCTTCGCGTCAGGGGCGGCCCAAGAGACCCAGTACTTC | CASSFASGAAQETQYF
- | - | TRBJ2-6 | TRBV9 | TGTGCCAGCAGCCCCGACCCAGGGGCGGGGGGGGCCAACGTCCTGACTTTC | CASSPDPGAGGANVLTF
- | - | TRBJ2-7 | TRBV10-3 | TGTGCCATCACGACCAGCCTCTACGAGCAGTACTTC | CAITTSLYEQYF
- | - | TRBJ2-7 | TRBV7-2 | TGTGCCAGCAGCCCTCGGGTGAATTCCTACGAGCAGTACTTC | CASSPRVNSYEQYF
- | - | TRBJ1-2 | TRBV6-1 | TGTGCCAGTGAGGCGGACAGAACAGGTGGCTACACCTTC | CASEADRTGGYTF
- | - | TRBJ2-1 | TRBV6-5 | TGTGCCAGCAGGCAGGACGGTAGCTCCTACAATGAGCAGTTCTTC | CASRQDGSSYNEQFF
- | TRBD1 | TRBJ2-3 | TRBV2 | TGTGCCAGCACCAAGGACAGGGTGGAGGATACGCAGTATTTT | CASTKDRVEDTQYF
- | - | TRBJ2-1 | TRBV10-3 | TGTGCCATCAGCCCCGGCAGGAGTTACAATGAGCAGTTCTTC | CAISPGRSYNEQFF
- | TRBD2 | TRBJ2-1 | TRBV10-1 | TGCGCCAGCGGATCCGGGACTAGCGGATACAATGAGCAGTTCTTC | CASGSGTSGYNEQFF
- | TRBD2 | TRBJ2-1 | TRBV28 | TGTGCCAGCAGCAGACTAGCGCCCGCCTACAATGAGCAGTTCTTC | CASSRLAPAYNEQFF
- | - | TRBJ2-7 | TRBV7-9 | TGTGCCAGCAGCCACCCCATGAGGGGGGGAATCGCCGAGCAGTACTTC | CASSHPMRGGIAEQYF
- | TRBD1 | TRBJ1-4 | TRBV7-9 | TGTGCCAGCAGCCGTTCGCCCGACAGGGGGCAGGGTGAAAAACTGTTTTTT | CASSRSPDRGQGEKLFF
- | - | TRBJ1-1 | TRBV10-2 | TGCGCCAGCAGTGATGGCTTCGGGCGGAACACTGAAGCTTTCTTT | CASSDGFGRNTEAFF
- | TRBD2 | TRBJ2-6 | TRBV19 | TGTGCCAGTAGGACGGGGAGGGTCGGGAACTCTGGGGCCAACGTCCTGACTTTC | CASRTGRVGNSGANVLTF
- | - | TRBJ2-4 | TRBV20-1 | TGCAGAGCCGGGACGGGGAACATTCAGTACTTC | CRAGTGNIQYF
once | - | TRBJ2-3 | TRBV7-9 | TGTGCCAGCAGCACCTCCCGACAGGAGAACGTTATTTATCCAGATACGCAGTATTTT | CASSTSRQENVIYPDTQYF
- | TRBD2 | TRBJ2-7 | TRBV19 | TGTGCCAGTTCCGGGACTAGCAGCTACGAGCAGTACTTC | CASSGTSSYEQYF
- | TRBD1 | TRBJ1-1 | TRBV6-5 | TGTGCCAGCAGTTACGGGACAGGGGGTATTCCGGCTTTCTTT | CASSYGTGGIPAFF
- | - | TRBJ2-7 | TRBV4-3 | TGCGCCAGCAGCCAAGAAGCTGGAGGGTATGAGGGCGAGCAGTACTTC | CASSQEAGGYEGEQYF
- | - | TRBJ2-1 | TRBV5-1 | TGCGCCAGCAGGAGGGACCTGGTATCCTACAATGAGCAGTTCTTC | CASRRDLVSYNEQFF
- | TRBD2 | TRBJ2-7 | TRBV27 | TGTGCCAGCAGTACCGGGACTAGCGGGAGATACGAGCAGTACTTC | CASSTGTSGRYEQYF
- | TRBD2 | TRBJ2-3 | TRBV28 | TGTGCCAGCAGTTTCTCGACTAGCGGCACAGATACGCAGTATTTT | CASSFSTSGTDTQYF
- | - | TRBJ2-3 | TRBV10-3 | TGTGCCATCAGTGAGACTACAGGGACAGATACGCAGTATTTT | CAISETTGTDTQYF
- | TRBD1 | TRBJ1-2 | TRBV2 | TGTGCCAGCAGAGACCCGGGACAGGGGAACTATGGCTACACCTTC | CASRDPGQGNYGYTF
once | TRBD2 | TRBJ2-3 | TRBV27 | TGTGCCAGCAGGTCACTAGCGGGGACGGTAGTGGATACGCAGTATTTT | CASRSLAGTVVDTQYF
- | - | TRBJ2-7 | TRBV7-8 | TGTGCCAGCAGCGACGGATGGGGGAGAGAGCAGTACTTC | CASSDGWGREQYF
- | - | TRBJ1-2 | TRBV4-3 | TGCGCCAGCAGCCAAGATTTCCAGGGGCGAAGTGGCTACACCTTC | CASSQDFQGRSGYTF
- | TRBD1 | TRBJ1-2 | TRBV27 | TGTGCCAGCAGATTACAGGGGGCCAGAGCTAACTATGGCTACACCTTC | CASRLQGARANYGYTF
- | - | TRBJ2-2 | TRBV7-9 | TGTGCCAGCAGCTTAACCAGGGGCGGGGAGCTGTTTTTT | CASSLTRGGELFF
once | - | TRBJ1-1 | TRBV9 | TGTGCCAGCAGCGTAGGGTTTCAGAACACTGAAGCTTTCTTT | CASSVGFQNTEAFF
- | - | TRBJ2-2 | TRBV2 | TGTGCCAGCAATATAGACCACAACACCGGGGAGCTGTTTTTT | CASNIDHNTGELFF
- | - | TRBJ1-4 | TRBV7-9 | TGTGCCAGCCGGGACCTTACTAATGAAAAACTGTTTTTT | CASRDLTNEKLFF
- | - | TRBJ2-2 | TRBV7-9 | TGTGCCAGCAGCTTCGGGGAGTTCACCGGGGAGCTGTTTTTT | CASSFGEFTGELFF
- | - | TRBJ2-3 | TRBV19 | TGTGCCAGTAGTATAGGAGGGTACGATACGCAGTATTTT | CASSIGGYDTQYF
- | - | TRBJ1-2 | TRBV4-3 | TGCGCCAGCAGCCAAGAAACAGGTCTAATGCGTAACTATGGCTACACCTTC | CASSQETGLMRNYGYTF
- | - | TRBJ1-5 | TRBV30 | TGTGCCTGGAGCCACCACCGGACTCCCGGGCAGCCCCAGCATTTT | CAWSHHRTPGQPQHF
- | TRBD2 | TRBJ2-5 | TRBV5-4 | TGTGCCAGCAGCCCCGGACTAGCGGAAGAGACCCAGTACTTC | CASSPGLAEETQYF
- | TRBD2 | TRBJ2-2 | TRBV18 | TGTGCCAGCTCATCCACTAGCGACACCGGGGAGCTGTTTTTT | CASSSTSDTGELFF
- | - | TRBJ2-1 | TRBV2 | TGTGCCAGCAGGGTAACCCTAGCGAATGAGCAGTTCTTC | CASRVTLANEQFF
- | TRBD1 | TRBJ1-3 | TRBV2 | TGTGCCAGCAGTAGGGGGACAGTGAATATCTCTGGAAACACCATATATTTT | CASSRGTVNISGNTIYF